This T cell receptor (beta chain) was identified during a study of shared clonotypes between healthy human individuals. Study-wide context: Those who served as donors were a couple of women and three men between the ages of 18 and 49.

Germline CDR1 LGHNA, CDR2 YNFKEQ. Trimming took off 4 bases at V and 8 bases at J, with 15 bases between the two ends. The CDR3 is made up of 14 amino acids. Study-level points and caveats: Generation probability values for non-shared clonotypes were lower than those for clonotypes shared by all four donors. Larger estimated richness was generally recorded for naive subsets relative to memory subsets. Clonotype sharing across a few donors was observed for 5% to 6.5% of naive CD4 clonotypes.

Concerning this clone: Its target is unknown.

The table came from immunoSEQ multiplex PCR; TCRdb's copy has only in-frame clones and leaves some out. The table includes 600,000 to 800,000 clones, 72% detected once. The chain has TRBV4-2 and TRBJ2-1, with D possibly TRBD2 on 5 matching bases. This receptor was obtained from a woman in her twenties or thirties in good health. Sequenced input: memory CD4+ T cells sorted from blood. Subset of the sample: CD45RA-negative fraction. The CDR3 nucleotides read TGTGCCAGCAGCCCGAGGGCTCAAGCGGATGAGCAGTTCTTC. As protein: CASSPRAQADEQFF.